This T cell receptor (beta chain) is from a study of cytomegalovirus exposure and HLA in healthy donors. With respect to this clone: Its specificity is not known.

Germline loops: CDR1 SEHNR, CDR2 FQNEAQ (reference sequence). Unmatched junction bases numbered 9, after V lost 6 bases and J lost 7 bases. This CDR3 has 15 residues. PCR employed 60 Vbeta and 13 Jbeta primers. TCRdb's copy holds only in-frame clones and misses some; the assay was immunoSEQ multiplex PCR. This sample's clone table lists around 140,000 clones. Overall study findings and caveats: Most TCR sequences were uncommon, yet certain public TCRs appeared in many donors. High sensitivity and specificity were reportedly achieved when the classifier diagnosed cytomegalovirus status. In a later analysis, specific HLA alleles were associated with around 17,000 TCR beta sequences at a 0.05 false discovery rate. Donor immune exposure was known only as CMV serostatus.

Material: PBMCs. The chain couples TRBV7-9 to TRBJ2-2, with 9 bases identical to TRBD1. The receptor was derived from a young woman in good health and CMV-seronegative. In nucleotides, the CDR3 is TGTGCCAGCAGACCGGGACAGGGTAATTTCGGGGAGCTGTTTTTT. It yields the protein CASRPGQGNFGELFF.